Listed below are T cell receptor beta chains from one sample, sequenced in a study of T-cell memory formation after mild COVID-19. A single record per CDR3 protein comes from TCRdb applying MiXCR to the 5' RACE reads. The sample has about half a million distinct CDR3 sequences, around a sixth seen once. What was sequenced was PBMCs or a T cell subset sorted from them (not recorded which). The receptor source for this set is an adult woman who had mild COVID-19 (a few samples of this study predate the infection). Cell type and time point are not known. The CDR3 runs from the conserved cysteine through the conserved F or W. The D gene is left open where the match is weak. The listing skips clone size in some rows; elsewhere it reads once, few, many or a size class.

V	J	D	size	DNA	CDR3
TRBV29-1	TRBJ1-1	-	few	TGCAGCGTCTCCAGGGGAGGGACTGAAGCTTTCTTT	CSVSRGGTEAFF
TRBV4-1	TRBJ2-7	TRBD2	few	TGCGCCAGCAGCCAAGATAAGACTAGCGGCAATTACGAGCAGTACTTC	CASSQDKTSGNYEQYF
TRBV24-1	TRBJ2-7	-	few	TGTGCCACTAGGGGTAAGGACGAGCAGTACTTC	CATRGKDEQYF
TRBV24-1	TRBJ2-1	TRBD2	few	TGTGCCACCAGTGGGAGGTCTAGCGGGAGCCTCTACAATGAGCAGTTCTTC	CATSGRSSGSLYNEQFF
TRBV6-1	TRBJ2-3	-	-	TGTGCCAGCAGGACCTACCTTACGCGCACAGATACGCAGTATTTT	CASRTYLTRTDTQYF
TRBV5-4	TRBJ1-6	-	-	TGTGCCAGCAGATACGGACAGAATTCACCCCTCCACTTT	CASRYGQNSPLHF
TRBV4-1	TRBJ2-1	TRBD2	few	TGCGCCAGCAGCCCTCTGGGTCGGGGGGGCCGAAACAATGAGCAGTTCTTC	CASSPLGRGGRNNEQFF
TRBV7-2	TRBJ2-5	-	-	TGTGCCAGCAGCCCTGGCCGCTCTCAAGAGACCCAGTACTTC	CASSPGRSQETQYF
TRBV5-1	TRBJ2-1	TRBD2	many	TGTGCCAGCAGCTTGGGGGGGAATGAGCAGTTCTTC	CASSLGGNEQFF
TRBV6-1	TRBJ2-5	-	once	TGTGCCAGCAGGGACCCCGTAGGGACAGAGACCCAGTACTTC	CASRDPVGTETQYF
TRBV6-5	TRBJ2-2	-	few	TGTGCCAGCAGACCTCCTGGCACCGGGGAGCTGTTTTTT	CASRPPGTGELFF
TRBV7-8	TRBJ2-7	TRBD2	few	TGTGCCAGCAGCTCGTCTCTAGCGGGTTATTCCTACGAGCAGTACTTC	CASSSSLAGYSYEQYF
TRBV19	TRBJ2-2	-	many	TGTGCCAGTAGTATCTCGGGGAACACCGGGGAGCTGTTTTTT	CASSISGNTGELFF
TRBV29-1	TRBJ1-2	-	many	TGCAGCGTTGAAGCAAGCCCCGTCGGCTACACCTTC	CSVEASPVGYTF
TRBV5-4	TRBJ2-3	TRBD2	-	TGTGCCAGCAGCTTGGGGCGGGAGGGGGAGTATTTT	CASSLGREGEYF
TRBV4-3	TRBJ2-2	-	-	TGCGCCAGCAGCCAAAGGGGGGGAGCCGGGGAGCTGTTTTTT	CASSQRGGAGELFF
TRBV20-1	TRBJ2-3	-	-	TGCAGTGCTAGAGATCGGGGGCGGGTCACAGATACGCAGTATTTT	CSARDRGRVTDTQYF
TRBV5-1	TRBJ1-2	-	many	TGCGCCAGCAGCTTGGTAGGTTCTAACTATGGCTACACCTTC	CASSLVGSNYGYTF
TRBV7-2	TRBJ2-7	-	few	TGTGCCAGCAGCTACCGGGACGGGCAGTACTTC	CASSYRDGQYF
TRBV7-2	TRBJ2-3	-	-	TGTGCCAGCAGGTCCGGGACTTTTCGCACAGATACGCAGTATTTT	CASRSGTFRTDTQYF
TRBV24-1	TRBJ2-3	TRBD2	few	TGTGCCACCAGTGATCGGTCTAGCGGGTCACGAGATACGCAGTATTTT	CATSDRSSGSRDTQYF
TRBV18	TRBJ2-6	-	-	TGTGCCAGCTCACCACCTCGGAGCTCTGGGGCCAACGTCCTGACTTTC	CASSPPRSSGANVLTF
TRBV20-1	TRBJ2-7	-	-	TGCAGTGCTCGGGGATACTCCTACGAGCAGTACTTC	CSARGYSYEQYF
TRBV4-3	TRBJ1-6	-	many	TGCGCCAGCAGCCAAGAATTCGGGGGCAGTTTCAATTCACCCCTCCACTTT	CASSQEFGGSFNSPLHF
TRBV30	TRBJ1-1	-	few	TGTGCCTGGGCCAGACAGTTGAACACTGAAGCTTTCTTT	CAWARQLNTEAFF
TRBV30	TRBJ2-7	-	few	TGTGCCTGGAGTGCGCATCCGAGCACCTACGAGCAGTACTTC	CAWSAHPSTYEQYF
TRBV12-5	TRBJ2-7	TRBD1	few	TGTGCTAGTGGTTTGGAGATTCCCGGGACAGACCCCTACGAGCAGTACTTC	CASGLEIPGTDPYEQYF
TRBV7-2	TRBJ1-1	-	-	TGTGCCAGCAGCTTAGCCCCGGGAGGCACTGAAGCTTTCTTT	CASSLAPGGTEAFF
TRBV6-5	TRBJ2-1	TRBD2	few	TGTGCCAGCAGTTACTCGCGGCGACTAGCGGGAGGGGAACAGTTCTTC	CASSYSRRLAGGEQFF
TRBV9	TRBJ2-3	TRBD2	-	TGTGCCAGCAGCTTCCTAGCGGGAGAGACAGATACGCAGTATTTT	CASSFLAGETDTQYF
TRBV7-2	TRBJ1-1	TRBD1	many	TGTGCCAGCAGCCCCCAACAGGGGGCCTTTACTGAAGCTTTCTTT	CASSPQQGAFTEAFF
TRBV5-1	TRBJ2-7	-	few	TGCGCGGGAGGGGGTATCTACGAGCAGTACTTC	CAGGGIYEQYF
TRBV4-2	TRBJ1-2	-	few	TGTGCCAGCAGCCCAAGTGTTAAGCGAGGCCGAATAGACTATGGCTACACCTTC	CASSPSVKRGRIDYGYTF
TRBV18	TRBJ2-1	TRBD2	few	TGTGCCAGCTCACAGCAAGTGACTAGCGGGCCCTACAATGAGCAGTTCTTC	CASSQQVTSGPYNEQFF
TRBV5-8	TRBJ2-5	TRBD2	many	TGTGCCAGCAGCTTCGGCGGGAGCTCAATAGGAGAGACCCAGTACTTC	CASSFGGSSIGETQYF
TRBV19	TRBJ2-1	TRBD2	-	TGTGCCAGTAGGATGGGTAGCGGGAGGCCCAATGAGCAGTTCTTC	CASRMGSGRPNEQFF
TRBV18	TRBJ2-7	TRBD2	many	TGTGCCAGCTCACAGACTAGCGGGAGTGGGTACGAGCAGTACTTC	CASSQTSGSGYEQYF
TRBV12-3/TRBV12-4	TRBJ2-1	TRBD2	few	TGTGCCAGCAGTATAAACCGACTAGCGACGAACAATGAGCAGTTCTTC	CASSINRLATNNEQFF
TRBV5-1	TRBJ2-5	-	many	TGTGCCAGCAGCTTAGCGAGGGAGACCCAGTACTTC	CASSLARETQYF
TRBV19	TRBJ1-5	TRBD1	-	TGTGCCAGTAGCAGACAGGGTTATAGCAATCAGCCCCAGCATTTT	CASSRQGYSNQPQHF
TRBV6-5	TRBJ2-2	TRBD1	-	TGTGCCAGCAGGAGGACAGGGAACACCGGGGAGCTGTTTTTT	CASRRTGNTGELFF
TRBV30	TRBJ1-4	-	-	TGTGCCTGGAAAGGGCCCGGTGGGGTGTCTAATGAAAAACTGTTTTTT	CAWKGPGGVSNEKLFF
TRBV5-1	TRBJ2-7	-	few	TGCGCCAGCAGCCCGCGTCTCGACAGAGGTCTATACGAGCAGTACTTC	CASSPRLDRGLYEQYF
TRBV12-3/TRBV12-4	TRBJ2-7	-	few	TGTGCCAGCAGCCTTTCATTGCGGCGGGGCTCCTACGAGCAGTACTTC	CASSLSLRRGSYEQYF
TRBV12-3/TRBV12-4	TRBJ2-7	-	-	TGTGCCAGCAGTCCTTCGGGACGCCTTATGAGCTCCTACGAGCAGTACTTC	CASSPSGRLMSSYEQYF
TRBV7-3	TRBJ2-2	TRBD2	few	TGTGCCAGCAGCCTGAGCGGGAGGGGAACCGGGGAGCTGTTTTTT	CASSLSGRGTGELFF
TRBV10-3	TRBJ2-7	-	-	TGTGCCATCAGTGAAGGGGCCGACAGGCAGCAGTACTTC	CAISEGADRQQYF
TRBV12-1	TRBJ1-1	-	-	TGTGCCAGCAGCTTTGCGGCCCCAGAGAACACTGAAGCTTTCTTT	CASSFAAPENTEAFF
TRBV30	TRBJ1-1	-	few	TGTGCCTGGAGTGTACGGGGGGTTAACACTGAAGCTTTCTTT	CAWSVRGVNTEAFF
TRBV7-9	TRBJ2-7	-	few	TGTGCCAGCAGCTTAGCTAGGACGGGTGAGCAGTACTTC	CASSLARTGEQYF
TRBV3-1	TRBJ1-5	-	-	TGTGCCAGCGGGGGCGGGGGGCCAAATCAGCCCCAGCATTTT	CASGGGGPNQPQHF
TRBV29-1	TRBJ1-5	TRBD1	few	TGCAGCGTTGGAACAGGGGGCGCGAATCAGCCCCAGCATTTT	CSVGTGGANQPQHF
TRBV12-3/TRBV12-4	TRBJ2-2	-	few	TGTGCCAGCAGTAGAATGTCGGGGGAGCTGTTTTTT	CASSRMSGELFF
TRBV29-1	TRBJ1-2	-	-	TGCAGCGATGGAGCGACGGGAGGGAAAAGCTACACCTTC	CSDGATGGKSYTF